This T cell receptor beta chain was found in a study of control samples from healthy donors and cancer patients. The table came from immunoSEQ multiplex PCR; TCRdb's copy has only in-frame clones and leaves some out. The sample holds more than 100,000 clones; around 90% are singletons and the top ten take roughly 8.8%. CDR3 length equals 11 residues. The V end lost 0 bases, the J end lost 5 bases, and 0 bases lay between the germline ends. Per germline, CDR1 MNHNS and CDR2 SASEGT. The clonotype comes from a young man in good health. V and J are TRBV6-1 and TRBJ2-3, with D uncertain. The sequencing sample was made of blood. In nucleotides, the CDR3 is TGTGCCAGCAGTGAAGCAGATACGCAGTATTTT. Protein product: CASSEADTQYF.